The 30 T cell receptor beta chains given below trace back to one sample, sequenced in a study of blood T cell repertoires in COVID-19. Clones were sequenced by immunoSEQ multiplex PCR, and TCRdb holds only the in-frame ones, with some missing. The profile shows 80,000 to 100,000 clones, roughly nine tenths of them singletons. Sequenced material: peripheral blood. These TCRs come from a human donor with active COVID-19. The donor label of this sample is uncertain.

The V gene is TRBV6-1, the J gene TRBJ1-5; a possible D gene is TRBD1 (6 bases). V was cut by 2 bases and J by 7 bases, with 12 bases left in between. The CDR3 runs to 14 residues. Germline V gene data show CDR1 as MNHNS and CDR2 as SASEGT. The CDR3 DNA follows: TGTGCCAGCAGTGAACATACAGGGAGACAGCCCCAGCATTTT. Protein product: CASSEHTGRQPQHF.

The chain employs TRBV6-5 and TRBJ2-1, with 8 bases lining up with TRBD1. J was trimmed by 6 bases and V by 0 bases; bases with no gene match: 7. In germline, CDR1 is MNHEY, CDR2 SVGAGI. This CDR3 is built from 16 residues. CDR3 nucleotides: TGTGCCAGCAGTTACTCGACAGGGGACTTCGTCAATGAGCAGTTCTTC. Its translation is CASSYSTGDFVNEQFF.

The chain links TRBV6-6 to TRBJ2-7, with a tentative D call TRBD2 (5 bases). CDR1 is MNHNY and CDR2 is SVGAGI in the germline V gene (reference sequence). The CDR3 totals 15 residues. V dropped 5 bases and J dropped 3 bases, with 17 bases sitting between them. This CDR3 reads CASSPDGNRVYEQYF. In DNA, the CDR3 is TGTGCCAGCAGTCCGGACGGGAATCGGGTCTACGAGCAGTACTTC.

The gene calls are TRBV3-1 (or the pseudogene TRBV3-2) and TRBJ1-1; D is unresolved. Germline V CDR1 and CDR2: LGHDT, YNNKEL (reference sequence). The CDR3 runs 14 residues. Trimming took off 2 bases at V and 2 bases at J, with 9 bases between the two ends. In DNA form, the CDR3 reads TGTGCCAGCAGCCAAACAGTCGAAAACACTGAAGCTTTCTTT. Translating gives CASSQTVENTEAFF.

The chain uses TRBV2 and TRBJ1-5; 7 nucleotides match TRBD1. V trimming: 3 bases; J trimming: 6 bases; junction bases outside the gene matches: 5. Looked up from germline, CDR1 is SNHLY and CDR2 is FYNNEI. The CDR3 length is 14 residues. In nucleotides, the CDR3 is TGTGCCAGCAGTGACGCGACAGGGATTCAGCCCCAGCATTTT. This translates into CASSDATGIQPQHF.

This CDR3 reads CKTSGETQYF. The CDR3 DNA follows: TGCAAGACTAGCGGGGAGACCCAGTACTTC. The chain employs TRBV20-1 and TRBJ2-5; 10 bases fit TRBD2. CDR3 length: 10 amino acids. Germline lookup yields CDR1 DFQATT and CDR2 SNEGSKA (reference sequence).

J is TRBJ2-1 and V is TRBV6-5; 10 bases line up with TRBD2. Germline V gene data show CDR1 as MNHEY and CDR2 as SVGAGI. With V trimmed by 8 bases and J by 4 bases, 8 bases remained unmatched. The CDR3 length is 15 residues. The CDR3 spells CASRVAGGRYNEQFF. Written as DNA, the CDR3 is TGTGCCAGCCGGGTAGCGGGGGGTCGATACAATGAGCAGTTCTTC.

The chain couples TRBV29-1 to TRBJ2-1, with 13 bases matching TRBD2. V lost 1 base, J lost 3 bases, and 3 bases stayed unmatched. This CDR3 is 16 amino acids long. Germline loops: CDR1 SQVTM, CDR2 ANQGSEA. CDR3 nucleotides: TGCAGCGTTGAAGGACTAGCGGGGGGTGACTACAATGAGCAGTTCTTC. Translating it yields CSVEGLAGGDYNEQFF.

V is TRBV19 and J is TRBJ1-2; TRBD1 agrees at 7 bases. The V gene's germline CDR1 is LNHDA and CDR2 SQIVND (reference sequence). The CDR3 is 14 residues long. The ends lost 5 bases at V and 7 bases at J; junction bases unmatched: 10. For the CDR3, the DNA is TGTGCCAGTAGTTTTGGAAACAGGGGAACTGGCTACACCTTC. Translating gives CASSFGNRGTGYTF.

The chain recombines TRBV19 with TRBJ2-2, with TRBD2 identical over 10 bases. This CDR3 is 19 amino acids long. Germline values: CDR1 LNHDA, CDR2 SQIVND (reference sequence). V gave up 0 bases and J gave up 5 bases; unmatched junction bases: 12. The CDR3 DNA is TGTGCCAGTAGTATAGAGGGGCTAGCGGGGGCCCCACTGACCGGGGAGCTGTTTTTT. Translated, it gives CASSIEGLAGAPLTGELFF.

This chain links TRBV7-9 with TRBJ1-1; the D is unclear. CDR3 size: 14 residues. The V gene lost 5 bases and the J gene lost 6 bases, with 16 bases spanning the gap. Per the germline V gene, CDR1 is SEHNR and CDR2 is FQNEAQ (reference sequence). CDR3 sequence: CASSPLSLVAEAFF. The CDR3 DNA sequence: TGTGCCAGCAGCCCATTATCCCTAGTCGCTGAAGCTTTCTTT.

The chain is built from TRBV4-1 and TRBJ2-3; the match to TRBD2 covers 7 bases. Germline V gene data show CDR1 as MGHRA and CDR2 as YSYEKL. This CDR3 is built from 15 residues. The trim removed 6 bases at V and 4 bases at J, leaving 10 bases unmatched. As DNA, the CDR3 is TGCGCCAGCAGTACCAACCCGGGGGGTCCAGATACGCAGTATTTT. This sequence encodes CASSTNPGGPDTQYF.

The rearrangement joins TRBV28 to TRBJ2-3, with a tentative D call TRBD2 (6 bases). The V end lost 5 bases, the J end lost 2 bases, and 14 bases lay between the germline ends. CDR3 length equals 15 residues. From germline, CDR1 is MDHEN and CDR2 SYDVKM. CDR3 nucleotide sequence: TGTGCCAGCAGTCCTAGGCGGGGCGACACAGATACGCAGTATTTT. Encoded protein: CASSPRRGDTDTQYF. Looking up the rest from reference TRBV28 and TRBJ2-3 gives the full variable domain: DVKVTQSSRYLVKRTGEKVFLECVQDMDHENMFWYRQDPGLGLRLIYFSYDVKMKEKGDIPEGYSVSREKKERFSLILESASTNQTSMYLCASSPRRGDTDTQYFGPGTRLTVL.

The chain uses TRBV19 and TRBJ1-2; unclear D gene. Trimming left V 3 bases short and J 2 bases short, with 7 bases between. CDR1 and CDR2 (germline): LNHDA, SQIVND (reference sequence). This CDR3 is built from 13 residues. As DNA, the CDR3 is TGTGCCAGTAGTATCAGCAGGAACTATGGCTACACCTTC. Translated: CASSISRNYGYTF.

For this clone: At the DNA level, this CDR3 is encoded by other sequences in the same sample as well. The rearrangement uses TRBV19 and TRBJ1-1; D unclear. This CDR3 is built from 13 residues. The ends were cut back, 3 bases at V and 2 bases at J, with 7 bases in the middle. CDR1 LNHDA and CDR2 SQIVND come from the germline V gene (reference sequence). The CDR3 nucleotides read TGTGCCAGTAGTATTAGTGTAAACACTGAAGCTTTCTTT. Protein product: CASSISVNTEAFF.

This clone showed up just once. This chain connects TRBV19 to TRBJ2-3; 7 bases agree with TRBD2. The germline V gene has CDR1 LNHDA and CDR2 SQIVND (reference sequence). The junction had 5 bases not matched to a gene; V was cut back by 7 bases and J by 1 base. The CDR3 runs to 14 residues. CDR3 nucleotides: TGTGCCAGTAAAGACCGGGGGGGCACAGATACGCAGTATTTT. This encodes CASKDRGGTDTQYF. The full variable domain, with the rest looked up from reference TRBV19 and TRBJ2-3, is DGGITQSPKYLFRKEGQNVTLSCEQNLNHDAMYWYRQDPGQGLRLIYYSQIVNDFQKGDIAEGYSVSREKKESFPLTVTSAQKNPTAFYLCASKDRGGTDTQYFGPGTRLTVL.

The gene calls are TRBV7-2 and TRBJ2-3, with TRBD2 matching 13 bases. Germline CDR1 SGHTA, CDR2 FQGNSA. CDR3 length equals 17 residues. The J segment lost 2 bases and the V segment lost 5 bases, leaving 7 bases of the junction unmatched. The CDR3 DNA reads as TGTGCCAGCAGCCCGCAAACTAGCGGGGGGGCCACAGATACGCAGTATTTT. Its translation is CASSPQTSGGATDTQYF.

V usage is TRBV5-4 and J usage is TRBJ2-7; the match to TRBD2 covers 8 bases. The CDR3 is 15 residues long. V trimming: 4 bases; J trimming: 2 bases; junction bases outside the gene matches: 8. In germline, CDR1 is SGHNT, CDR2 YYREEE (reference sequence). Written as DNA, the CDR3 is TGTGCCAGCAGCCCCGTTAGCGGGGTTACCTACGAGCAGTACTTC. Translating it yields CASSPVSGVTYEQYF.

The chain employs TRBV19 and TRBJ1-2; D is ambiguous. V was pared by 5 bases and J by 8 bases, with 18 bases between. Germline CDR1 reads LNHDA; CDR2 reads SQIVND (reference sequence). The CDR3 is made up of 14 amino acids. DNA of the CDR3: TGTGCCAGTAGTGCCCTACAGATGATAAGGGGCTACACCTTC. This encodes CASSALQMIRGYTF.

V usage is TRBV2 and J usage is TRBJ2-5; 10 nucleotides align to TRBD2. With V trimmed by 1 base and J by 1 base, 3 bases remained unmatched. Germline lookup yields CDR1 SNHLY and CDR2 FYNNEI. This CDR3 comprises 16 residues. The chain's CDR3 is CASSEGTSGAQETQYF. The CDR3 DNA follows: TGTGCCAGCAGTGAAGGGACTAGCGGTGCCCAAGAGACCCAGTACTTC.

The J gene is TRBJ2-1, the V gene TRBV10-1; TRBD1 matches 9 bases. CDR1 and CDR2 (germline): WNHNN, SYGVQD (reference sequence). This CDR3 is built from 20 residues. Germline trimming cut 6 bases from V and 2 bases from J; bases unmatched to any gene: 20. In DNA, the CDR3 is TGCGCCAGCAGGGCCTCTCGGGACAGGGTGATTTGGGCTCCCTACAATGAGCAGTTCTTC. This encodes CASRASRDRVIWAPYNEQFF.

The rearrangement joins TRBV6-1 to TRBJ2-7; TRBD1 agrees at 8 bases. This CDR3 has 17 residues. Trimming at V came to 2 bases and at J to 0 bases, leaving 9 bases not matched to a gene. Germline lookup yields CDR1 MNHNS and CDR2 SASEGT. The CDR3, as DNA: TGTGCCAGCAGTGAACGACAGGGGTCGGGGAGCTCCTACGAGCAGTACTTC. Its protein is CASSERQGSGSSYEQYF.

The chain carries TRBV28 and TRBJ1-6; D call uncertain. CDR3 length equals 11 residues. The V end lost 5 bases, the J end lost 11 bases, and 7 bases lay between the germline ends. From germline, CDR1 is MDHEN and CDR2 SYDVKM. In nucleotides, the CDR3 is TGTGCCAGCAGTCGGGATCCACCCCTCCACTTT. Translating it yields CASSRDPPLHF. Full variable domain (remainder filled in from reference TRBV28 and TRBJ1-6): DVKVTQSSRYLVKRTGEKVFLECVQDMDHENMFWYRQDPGLGLRLIYFSYDVKMKEKGDIPEGYSVSREKKERFSLILESASTNQTSMYLCASSRDPPLHFGNGTRLTVT.

J is TRBJ1-5 and V is TRBV6-2 or TRBV6-3; possible D gene TRBD1, 6 bases. This CDR3 contains 17 residues. The V gene lost 1 base and the J gene lost 5 bases, with 18 bases spanning the gap. Germline V lookup: CDR1 MNHEY, CDR2 SVGEGT. The CDR3 DNA reads as TGTGCCAGCAGTTACTACCCCCGGGACGGGGGGCATCAGCCCCAGCATTTT. Its protein product is CASSYYPRDGGHQPQHF.

The chain has TRBV5-1 and TRBJ1-1; 8 positions match TRBD1. The CDR3 sequence is 15 residues long. Germline V gene lookup returns CDR1 SGHRS and CDR2 YFSETQ. The trim removed 2 bases at V and 3 bases at J, leaving 6 bases unmatched. The CDR3 bases are TGCGCCAGCAGCTTTACCGGGACAGGACACACTGAAGCTTTCTTT. Translating it yields CASSFTGTGHTEAFF.

The chain joins TRBV6-5 to TRBJ1-3, with 8 bases lining up with TRBD1. CDR3 length: 14 residues. The germline V gene encodes CDR1 MNHEY and CDR2 SVGAGI. V shed 5 bases and J 6 bases; nucleotides not matched to a gene: 6. Here the CDR3 reads CASSTSGGVNTIYF. The DNA for the CDR3 is TGTGCCAGCAGTACATCAGGGGGCGTAAACACCATATATTTT.

The chain combines TRBV6-6 with TRBJ2-1; TRBD2 aligns across 10 bases. CDR1 and CDR2 (germline): MNHNY, SVGAGI (reference sequence). This CDR3 has 15 amino acids. V lost 1 base, J lost 8 bases, and 5 bases stayed unmatched. The CDR3 loop is CASSYWSGGADEQFF. CDR3 DNA sequence: TGTGCCAGCAGTTACTGGAGCGGGGGGGCCGATGAGCAGTTCTTC.

This clone was recorded only once. The J gene is TRBJ1-2, the V gene TRBV2; 12 bases map to TRBD1. Looked up from germline, CDR1 is SNHLY and CDR2 is FYNNEI. V shed 4 bases and J 6 bases; nucleotides not matched to a gene: 6. This CDR3 spans 15 amino acids. The CDR3: CASSGRDRGRNGYTF. The CDR3 nucleotides read TGTGCCAGCAGTGGCCGGGACAGGGGGCGGAATGGCTACACCTTC. The full variable domain, completed using reference TRBV2 and TRBJ1-2, is EPEVTQTPSHQVTQMGQEVILRCVPISNHLYFYWYRQILGQKVEFLVSFYNNEISEKSEIFDDQFSVERPDGSNFTLKIRSTKLEDSAMYFCASSGRDRGRNGYTFGSGTRLTVV.

This clone was detected only once. This chain joins TRBV19 and TRBJ2-2, with a tentative D call TRBD1 (6 bases). V was clipped by 7 bases and J by 0 bases, with 12 bases between them. Germline CDR1 is LNHDA and CDR2 is SQIVND (reference sequence). The CDR3 covers 15 residues. The DNA for the CDR3 is TGTGCCAGTACCTCATGGGGGCCGAACACCGGGGAGCTGTTTTTT. Amino acids: CASTSWGPNTGELFF.

This clone appeared a single time. The rearrangement uses TRBV5-8 and TRBJ2-6, with D perhaps TRBD1 (5 bases). The CDR3 contains 15 residues. Trimming left V 4 bases short and J 2 bases short, with 10 bases between. Germline V CDR1 and CDR2: SGHTS, YDEGEE. The CDR3 nucleotides are TGTGCCAGCAGCCTCAGGGTCGCTGGGGCCAACGTCCTGACTTTC. Encoded protein: CASSLRVAGANVLTF.